Here is one TCR beta chain with its context. Its matching antigen is unknown. This entry belongs to a study of OX40 agonist ivuxolimab in advanced cancers. At the level of the study: Patients treated during dose escalation were battling hepatocellular carcinoma, melanoma, renal cell or head and neck cancer. The eligibility criteria allowed prior anti-PD-1, anti-PD-L1 or anti-CTLA-4 therapy, and around 40% had some.

The study, taken as a whole, reports: Blood T cells, both CD4+ and CD8+, expanded clonally by week 6 at 0.1 to 3.0 mg/kg.

The method was immunoSEQ multiplex PCR; TCRdb's version includes in-frame clones alone and lacks a portion of them. This table has some 70,000 clones, 80% to 90% appearing once. The V and J ends lost 4 bases and 2 bases, in that order; junction bases with no gene match: 2. This CDR3 contains 15 residues. CDR1 and CDR2 (germline): SGHNT, YENEEA. The input for sequencing was CD4+ or CD8+ T cells sorted from blood, taken in a trial of the OX40 agonist ivuxolimab. The chain links TRBV11-3 to TRBJ2-1; TRBD1 aligns across 10 bases. The sequence came from an adult with an advanced solid tumor such as melanoma, head and neck, liver or kidney cancer. The chain's CDR3 is CASSWGQGTYNEQFF. In DNA, the CDR3 is TGTGCCAGCAGCTGGGGACAGGGGACCTACAATGAGCAGTTCTTC.